This T cell receptor beta chain was recovered during a study of T cell clonotyping in hematopoietic cell transplantation. Method: immunoSEQ multiplex PCR; TCRdb's copy keeps in-frame clones and lacks some. Counted here are about 9,400 clones, roughly 79% occurring once; the ten biggest clones make up about 16%. Remarks on this clone: What it recognizes is unknown.

The length of the CDR3 is 15 residues. V was pared by 4 bases and J by 6 bases, with 3 bases of the junction left unmatched. Germline V lookup: CDR1 LGHNA, CDR2 YSLEER. Samples: about 28 days before transplant, then days 30, 100 and 180 after. Notes on the study in general: Pathologically expanded recipient clonotypes increased progressively from day 30 to day 180 as diversity fell. Higher Inverse Simpson Index values in graft donor and pretransplant recipient predicted broader posttransplant TCR diversity. No sorting was done, leaving CD4 and CD8 contributions mixed.

This clonotype was obtained from a male patient in his 40s who had an allogeneic stem cell transplant from a related donor, so the T cells may come from the graft donor. Some clones in this sample may be carry-over from other donors' samples. The chain links TRBV4-3 to TRBJ2-4; 13 bases are a match to TRBD2. The source was PBMCs, collected 180 days after allogeneic stem cell transplant. The CDR3 nucleotides are TGCGCCAGCAGCCGGACTAGCGGGGGAACAAACATTCAGTACTTC. Protein sequence: CASSRTSGGTNIQYF.